The rows below give T cell receptor beta chains drawn from one sample of a study of CXCR3-negative and CXCR3-positive naive CD8 T cells. TCRdb reprocessed the 5' RACE reads and reports one entry per CDR3 protein, with no DNA. The sample is made up of some 56,000 distinct CDR3 sequences, and the top ten hold roughly 20% of it. Sequencing was done on a sample of memory CD8+ T cells from blood. These receptors all stem from a human donor in good health. Some clones in this sample may be carry-over from other donors' samples. Each CDR3 is given with its conserved first and last residue.

j_call v_call cdr3_aa
TRBJ2-1 TRBV4-1 CASSQGQGNYNEQFF
TRBJ1-1 TRBV10-1 CASSALRDRGIGEAFF
TRBJ2-5 TRBV20-1 CSASLVGDQETQYF
TRBJ2-3 TRBV7-8 CASSLVIAGDAASPDTQYF
TRBJ1-2 TRBV7-8 CASSMGGGYTF
TRBJ2-5 TRBV7-9 CASSPSAAYQETQYF
TRBJ2-1 TRBV29-1 CSVSSGGGTYNEQFF
TRBJ2-7 TRBV5-1 CASSVTGTGVFEQYF
TRBJ2-7 TRBV27 CASSSISSETQPYEQYF
TRBJ2-7 TRBV4-1 CASSQPGQDMYEQYF
TRBJ2-6 TRBV7-3 CASSPMPGQGASGANVLTF
TRBJ1-1 TRBV7-9 CASSPRQTHEAFF
TRBJ1-2 TRBV20-1 CSAPVPGGAYYGYTF
TRBJ2-7 TRBV20-1 CSAPSGDRGNEQYF
TRBJ2-3 TRBV29-1 CSVDGLAGESTDTQYF
TRBJ2-3 TRBV20-1 CSARDLQGTDTQYF
TRBJ2-2 TRBV28 CASSLTVATGELFF
TRBJ2-3 TRBV7-2 CASSPGWLGDTQYF
TRBJ1-2 TRBV29-1 CSVPRRGGYTF
TRBJ2-3 TRBV11-2 CASSTAAGPPGDTQYF
TRBJ2-7 TRBV20-1 CSARDTDYEQYF
TRBJ2-7 TRBV20-1 CSAASGASSYEQYF
TRBJ2-5 TRBV29-1 CSVESIGRGETRYF
TRBJ1-2 TRBV29-1 CSVVYRGDGYTF
TRBJ2-7 TRBV14 CASSQTGQGSYEQYF
TRBJ2-6 TRBV7-9 CASSLLDDSGANVLTF
TRBJ2-7 TRBV28 CASSLVGGLHYEQYF
TRBJ2-5 TRBV29-1 CSVGRQGIPKTQYF
TRBJ2-2 TRBV9 CASSVTGTNTGELFF
TRBJ2-2 TRBV18 CASPLPNTGELFF
TRBJ2-5 TRBV4-1 CASSQGPGTTVYQETQYF
TRBJ1-4 TRBV4-3 CASSQDIMGGKLFF
TRBJ2-7 TRBV11-1 CASSFRTGSFYEQYF
TRBJ2-7 TRBV29-1 CSVVQGHSYEQYF
TRBJ2-5 TRBV6-5 CASSPLSGVYQETQYF
TRBJ2-2 TRBV6-4 CASSEYSGGTGELFF
TRBJ1-2 TRBV28 CASSWPGENYGYTF
TRBJ2-3 TRBV29-1 CSVEFGLRGESAGDTQYF
TRBJ2-7 TRBV28 CASNLDRGYEQYF
TRBJ2-5 TRBV28 CASRAPPAGAYQETQYF
TRBJ2-5 TRBV20-1 CSARAIAEEVETQYF